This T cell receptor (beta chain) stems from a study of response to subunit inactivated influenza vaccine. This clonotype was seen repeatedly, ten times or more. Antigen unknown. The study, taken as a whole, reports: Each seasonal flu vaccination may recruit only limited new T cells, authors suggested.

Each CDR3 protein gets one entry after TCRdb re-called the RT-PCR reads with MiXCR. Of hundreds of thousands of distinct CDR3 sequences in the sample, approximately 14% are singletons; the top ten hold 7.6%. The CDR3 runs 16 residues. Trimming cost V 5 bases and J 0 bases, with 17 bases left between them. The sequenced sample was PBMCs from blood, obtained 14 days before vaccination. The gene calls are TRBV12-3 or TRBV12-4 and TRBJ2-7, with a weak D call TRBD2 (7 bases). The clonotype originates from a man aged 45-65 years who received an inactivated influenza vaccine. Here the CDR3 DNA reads TGTGCCAGCAGTACCTTAGGGGGAGGGCCCTCCTACGAGCAGTACTTC. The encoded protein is CASSTLGGGPSYEQYF.